What follows are 6 T cell receptor beta chains derived from one specimen sequenced in a study of T cells in Graves' hyperthyroidism and ophthalmopathy. The CDR3 regions of TCR beta were amplified from RNA transcripts. HTBI primers drove first-round RT-PCR of the TCR CDR3. MiXCR was run by TCRdb on the multiplex PCR reads, yielding one entry per CDR3 protein. The sample contains about 410,000 distinct CDR3 sequences, over 12% of which appear only once. Sequenced: blood. These receptors all stem from a man younger than 35 with Graves' ophthalmopathy.

The chain uses TRBV24-1 and TRBJ2-5, with 10 bases identical to TRBD1. The CDR3 length is 15 residues. Germline CDR1 KGHDR, CDR2 SFDVKD. Germline trimming cut 6 bases from V and 5 bases from J; bases unmatched to any gene: 8. The CDR3: CATSRKGQGRETQYF. In DNA, the CDR3 is TGTGCCACCAGTCGTAAGGGACAGGGGAGGGAGACCCAGTACTTC.

The chain combines TRBV5-6 with TRBJ1-5; D is unclear. Germline lookup yields CDR1 SGHDT and CDR2 YYEEEE. V dropped 7 bases and J dropped 4 bases, with 15 bases sitting between them. The CDR3 consists of 14 residues. CDR3 nucleotides: TGTGCCAGCCAAGCAGCTTGGCCTAATCAGCCCCAGCATTTT. It is translated as CASQAAWPNQPQHF.

This clonotype was seen many times. This chain links TRBV5-1 with TRBJ1-2; D may be TRBD1 (5 bases). The ends were cut back, 1 base at V and 4 bases at J, with 11 bases in the middle. CDR1 SGHRS and CDR2 YFSETQ come from the germline V gene. CDR3 length: 14 residues. The CDR3 DNA is TGCGCCAGCAGCTTGTCGACCGGGGGCTATGGCTACACCTTC. Protein product: CASSLSTGGYGYTF.

The CDR3 bases are TGTGCCAGCAGCCCCCTCCCTGGTGGGACCCAGTACTTC. Translating it yields CASSPLPGGTQYF. V gene TRBV9 combines with J gene TRBJ2-5, with unresolved D. The germline gives CDR1 SGDLS, CDR2 YYNGEE. V lost 4 bases and J lost 7, with 14 bases in between. CDR3 length: 13 amino acids.

This clonotype was recorded many times. V usage is TRBV14 and J usage is TRBJ1-2, with unresolved D. The CDR3 is 16 amino acids. Germline assignment: CDR1 SGHDN and CDR2 FVKESK. The V gene lost 1 base and the J gene lost 2 bases, with 14 bases spanning the gap. The CDR3 spells CASSQVLGVENYGYTF. The CDR3 region has the DNA TGTGCCAGCAGCCAAGTCCTTGGTGTCGAGAACTATGGCTACACCTTC.

The chain has TRBV2 and TRBJ2-5, with D perhaps matching TRBD1 (5 bases). With 4 bases removed from V and 0 bases from J, the gap between germline ends came to 9 bases. The germline CDR1 and CDR2 sequences are SNHLY and FYNNEI. This CDR3 is 14 amino acids long. The CDR3 DNA reads TGTGCCAGCAGTGCGGACACGAACCAAGAGACCCAGTACTTC. Translated, it gives CASSADTNQETQYF. Using reference TRBV2 and TRBJ2-5 for the parts outside the CDR3, the full variable domain is EPEVTQTPSHQVTQMGQEVILRCVPISNHLYFYWYRQILGQKVEFLVSFYNNEISEKSEIFDDQFSVERPDGSNFTLKIRSTKLEDSAMYFCASSADTNQETQYFGPGTRLLVL.